The sequence of this TCR beta chain was determined in a study of glioma-infiltrating T cells after dendritic cell vaccination. Primers: 60 V beta forward and 13 J beta reverse. Libraries were prepared by immunoSEQ multiplex PCR; TCRdb keeps only in-frame clonotypes and omits some of them. In the table there are about 76,000 clones, 80% to 90% of which are singletons. Regarding time point: after dendritic cell vaccination, including at tumor progression/relapse. The sample in question was blood, obtained after dendritic cell vaccination. This TCR came from a human donor with glioblastoma.

The CDR3 bases are TGCGCCAGCAGCTTTGACTCCGGGACAGGCCTCTACGAGCAGTACTTC. It encodes CASSFDSGTGLYEQYF. This chain connects TRBV5-1 to TRBJ2-7, with 8 bases aligning to TRBD1. J lost 3 bases, V lost 2 bases, and 10 bases had no gene match. Germline V lookup: CDR1 SGHRS, CDR2 YFSETQ. The CDR3 is 16 residues long.